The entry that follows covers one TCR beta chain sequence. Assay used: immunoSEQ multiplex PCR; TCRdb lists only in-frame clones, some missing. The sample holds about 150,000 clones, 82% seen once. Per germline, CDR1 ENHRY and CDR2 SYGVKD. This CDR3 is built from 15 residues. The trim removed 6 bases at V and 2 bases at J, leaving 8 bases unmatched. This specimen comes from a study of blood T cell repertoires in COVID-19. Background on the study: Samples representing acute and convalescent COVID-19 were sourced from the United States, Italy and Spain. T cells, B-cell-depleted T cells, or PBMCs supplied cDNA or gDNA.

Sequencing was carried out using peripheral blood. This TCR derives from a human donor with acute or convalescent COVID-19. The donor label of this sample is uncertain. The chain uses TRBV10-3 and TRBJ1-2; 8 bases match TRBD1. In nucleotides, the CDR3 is TGTGCCATCAGGAAAGGGGGACAGGCGAACTATGGCTACACCTTC. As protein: CAIRKGGQANYGYTF.